This TCR beta chain was identified in a study of T cells after somatic rescue of genetic block. The table came from immunoSEQ multiplex PCR; TCRdb's copy has only in-frame clones and leaves some out. This repertoire shows roughly 58,000 clones, about 96% found once; its top ten account for around 0.078%. V was clipped by 7 bases and J by 4 bases, with 20 bases between them. CDR3 size: 16 residues. From germline, CDR1 is MNHEY and CDR2 SMNVEV (reference sequence). This receptor was obtained from a child less than two years old. This rearrangement joins TRBV27 to TRBJ2-1; a weak D match, TRBD1 (6 bases). Specimen: peripheral blood mononuclear cells (PBMCs). CDR3 loop: CASKSRGRLPYNEQFF. The CDR3 DNA reads TGTGCCAGCAAGTCGAGGGGGAGACTCCCTTACAATGAGCAGTTCTTC.